The present T cell receptor (beta chain) was sequenced within a study of Tregs in tolerant kidney transplant recipients. The study, taken as a whole, reports: Expanding Tregs on activated donor B cells appeared to best identify donor-specific TCRbeta clones. No direct test of biological reproducibility was done here.

Concerning this clone itself: Its specificity is unknown.

Unstimulated regulatory T cells (CD4+CD25+CD127-), CD4+CD25- non-regulatory cells, CD4 and CD8 cells were FACS-sorted from thawed PBMCs. Only in-frame clones appear in the TCRdb table, and some are missing; sequencing was by immunoSEQ multiplex PCR. The table has some 90,000 clones, more than 90% seen once. The V and J ends lost 0 bases and 4 bases, in that order; junction bases with no gene match: 14. Germline V gene sequence: CDR1 SGDLS, CDR2 YYNGEE. CDR3 length: 18 amino acids. Sequencing was done on a sample of CD8+ T cells from blood. The receptor comes from a human donor in good health. V and J are TRBV9 and TRBJ2-5; 8 bases match TRBD2. The chain's CDR3 is CASSVARAGGLPGETQYF. The CDR3 DNA sequence: TGTGCCAGCAGCGTAGCTAGGGCGGGGGGCCTCCCGGGAGAGACCCAGTACTTC.